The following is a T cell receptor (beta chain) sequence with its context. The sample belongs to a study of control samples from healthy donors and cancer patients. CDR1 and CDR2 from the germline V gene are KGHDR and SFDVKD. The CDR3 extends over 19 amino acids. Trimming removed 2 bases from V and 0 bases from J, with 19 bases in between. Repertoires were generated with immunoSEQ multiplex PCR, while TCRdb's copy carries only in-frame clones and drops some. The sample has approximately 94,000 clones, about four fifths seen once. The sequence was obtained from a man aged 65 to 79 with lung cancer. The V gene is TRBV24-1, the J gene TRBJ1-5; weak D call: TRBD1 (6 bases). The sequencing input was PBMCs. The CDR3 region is CATSDWVQGIGYSNQPQHF. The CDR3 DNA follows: TGTGCCACCAGTGATTGGGTACAGGGAATTGGGTATAGCAATCAGCCCCAGCATTTT.